This T cell receptor beta chain appears in the sequencing data of a study of metastatic and nonmetastatic thyroid tumors. At the level of the study: Repertoire data that came from the blood and tumor or nodule tissue of malignant and benign thyroid patients were compared.

TCRdb re-processed the PCR reads through MiXCR. Of about 37,000 clones listed, approximately 15% are singletons. Patients had received no treatment of any kind before thyroid surgery. This clone was found a few times. One end of the junction fails to match germline, which may point to a read error. Material: blood. The receptor was isolated from a female donor with papillary thyroid cancer or a benign thyroid nodule (not recorded which). Some clones in this sample may be carry-over from other donors' samples.

CDR3 region: CASGTKQVDDGHTF. In DNA, the CDR3 is TGTGCCAGCGGAACAAAACAGGTAGACGATGGCCACACCTTC. V gene TRBV6-1 combines with J gene TRBJ1-2, with a tentative D call TRBD1 (5 bases). Per germline, CDR1 MNHNS and CDR2 SASEGT. The CDR3 covers 14 residues.